The present entry profiles one T cell receptor beta chain with its context. Data came from immunoSEQ multiplex PCR; TCRdb stores just in-frame clones and leaves some out. Of about 90,000 clones in the sample, roughly 89% were seen once. This specimen belongs to a study of OX40 agonist ivuxolimab in advanced cancers. For the study at large: An agonistic anti-OX40 (CD134) antibody, ivuxolimab, was used to treat the patients.

CDR3 length: 14 residues. Germline V gene sequence: CDR1 SGHAT, CDR2 FQNNGV. The V segment lost 1 base and the J segment 9 bases; nucleotides outside the gene matches: 6. The sequencing used CD4+ or CD8+ T cells sorted from blood, collected in a trial of the OX40 agonist ivuxolimab. The chain uses TRBV11-2 and TRBJ2-1; TRBD2 matches 7 bases. The clonotype was recovered from an adult with an advanced solid tumor such as melanoma, head and neck, liver or kidney cancer. The CDR3 reads CASSLVAGVGEQFF. The DNA of the CDR3 is TGTGCCAGCAGCTTAGTGGCGGGAGTCGGTGAGCAGTTCTTC.